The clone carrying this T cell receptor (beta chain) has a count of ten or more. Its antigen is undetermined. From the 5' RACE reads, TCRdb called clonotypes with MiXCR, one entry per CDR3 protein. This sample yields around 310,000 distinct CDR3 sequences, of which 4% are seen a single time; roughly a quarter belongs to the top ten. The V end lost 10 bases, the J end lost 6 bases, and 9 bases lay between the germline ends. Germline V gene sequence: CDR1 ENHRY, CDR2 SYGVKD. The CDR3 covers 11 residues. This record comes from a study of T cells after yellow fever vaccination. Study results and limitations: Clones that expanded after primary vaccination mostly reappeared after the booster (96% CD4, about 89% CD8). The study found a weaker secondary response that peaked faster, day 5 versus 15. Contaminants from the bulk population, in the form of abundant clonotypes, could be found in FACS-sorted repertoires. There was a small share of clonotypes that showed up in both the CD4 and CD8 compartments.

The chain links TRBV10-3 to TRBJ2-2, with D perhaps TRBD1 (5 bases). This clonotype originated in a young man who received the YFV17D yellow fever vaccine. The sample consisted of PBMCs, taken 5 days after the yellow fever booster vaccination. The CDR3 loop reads CATQEPGELFF. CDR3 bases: TGTGCCACACAGGAGCCCGGGGAGCTGTTTTTT.